The present T cell receptor beta chain was sequenced within a study of monozygotic twins with inflammatory bowel disease. Findings of the study overall: With inverse Simpson as the measure, TCRbeta diversity was lower in IBD patients than in healthy co-twins.

The CDR3 length is 13 residues. The germline V gene has CDR1 DFQATT and CDR2 SNEGSKA (reference sequence). As to this clonotype: Its antigen remains unknown.

TCRdb re-called the 5' RACE reads and gives one entry per CDR3 protein, without DNA. The table for this sample gives 140,000 to 150,000 distinct CDR3 sequences. This receptor was taken from a human donor with ulcerative colitis or Crohn's disease, or a healthy co-twin of an affected twin (not recorded which). What was sequenced was blood. V and J are TRBV20-1 and TRBJ2-3; with no DNA, the TCRdb D assignment of TRBD2 cannot be verified. CDR3 in amino acids: CSARSGVTDTQYF.